These 27 T cell receptor beta chains were all obtained from the same sample, sequenced in a study of blood T cell repertoires in COVID-19. Libraries were prepared by immunoSEQ multiplex PCR; TCRdb keeps only in-frame clonotypes and omits some of them. The sample gives 250,000 or so clones, 70% to 90% of which show up once; 4.1% is in the top ten. Sequencing was carried out using PBMCs or T cells enriched from blood (not recorded which). These receptors were obtained from a woman in her twenties or thirties with acute COVID-19.

This sequence joins TRBV14 and TRBJ1-1, with a weak D call TRBD1 (6 bases). Germline CDR1 and CDR2: SGHDN and FVKESK. The CDR3 sequence is 15 residues long. Trimming removed 2 bases at V and 1 base at J, with 11 bases between. CDR3 protein: CASSQRPTGNTEAFF. CDR3 nucleotide sequence: TGTGCCAGCAGCCAACGACCGACAGGGAACACTGAAGCTTTCTTT. Variable domain in full (rest from reference TRBV14 and TRBJ1-1): EAGVTQFPSHSVIEKGQTVTLRCDPISGHDNLYWYRRVMGKEIKFLLHFVKESKQDESGMPNNRFLAERTGGTYSTLKVQPAELEDSGVYFCASSQRPTGNTEAFFGQGTRLTVV.

The CDR3 DNA follows: TGCAGCGTTGTAGCGGGGAGAGCTTTCTTT. Translated: CSVVAGRAFF. The chain joins TRBV29-1 to TRBJ1-1; D not resolved. Germline V gene data show CDR1 as SQVTM and CDR2 as ANQGSEA. Between the trimmed V and J ends, which lost 4 bases and 10 bases, there was a span of 10 bases. CDR3 length: 10 residues.

This sequence joins TRBV18 and TRBJ2-4, with D perhaps TRBD1 (6 bases). V was pared by 3 bases and J by 5 bases, with 17 bases between. This CDR3 is built from 16 residues. Per the germline V gene, CDR1 is KGHSH and CDR2 is LQKENI. This chain's CDR3 is CASSPAPGVSENIQYF. Here the CDR3 DNA reads TGTGCCAGCTCACCGGCGCCAGGGGTATCGGAAAACATTCAGTACTTC.

V gene TRBV5-4 combines with J gene TRBJ1-3, with a tentative D call TRBD1 (5 bases). This CDR3 region has 17 residues. The germline V gene has CDR1 SGHNT and CDR2 YYREEE (reference sequence). V dropped 0 bases and J dropped 0 bases, with 13 bases sitting between them. The chain's CDR3 is CASSLGGVISSGNTIYF. DNA of the CDR3: TGTGCCAGCAGCTTGGGGGGGGTCATCAGCTCTGGAAACACCATATATTTT. The variable domain in full, completed from reference TRBV5-4 and TRBJ1-3, reads ETGVTQSPTHLIKTRGQQVTLRCSSQSGHNTVSWYQQALGQGPQFIFQYYREEENGRGNFPPRFSGLQFPNYSSELNVNALELDDSALYLCASSLGGVISSGNTIYFGEGSWLTVV.

The CDR3 loop reads CASSLIRGRQPQHF. In nucleotides, the CDR3 is TGTGCCAGCAGCTTAATAAGGGGGCGTCAGCCCCAGCATTTT. This chain joins TRBV7-3 and TRBJ1-5, with TRBD1 matching over 7 bases. The CDR3 covers 14 residues. Germline loops: CDR1 SGHTA, CDR2 FQGTGA. The ends lost 1 base at V and 6 bases at J; junction bases unmatched: 3.

The J gene is TRBJ1-1, the V gene TRBV19; D gene uncertain. The germline CDR1 and CDR2 sequences are LNHDA and SQIVND (reference sequence). The CDR3 has 14 residues. V lost 4 bases and J lost 1, with 10 bases in between. CDR3 sequence (DNA): TGTGCCAGTAGTACGAGGGAGTCGAACACTGAAGCTTTCTTT. Translated: CASSTRESNTEAFF.

The J gene is TRBJ1-5, the V gene TRBV5-5; D unresolved. The CDR3 loop spans 16 amino acids. CDR1 and CDR2 from the germline V gene are SGHKS and YYEKEE (reference sequence). V was clipped by 2 bases and J by 1 base, with 13 bases between them. In DNA form, the CDR3 reads TGTGCCAGCAGCTTAACTTTTACGGGAAGCAATCAGCCCCAGCATTTT. Translation gives CASSLTFTGSNQPQHF.

The chain combines TRBV6-5 with TRBJ2-2, with 8 bases lining up with TRBD2. The CDR3 has 15 residues. Per the germline V gene, CDR1 is MNHEY and CDR2 is SVGAGI. Trimming at V came to 2 bases and at J to 5 bases, leaving 4 bases not matched to a gene. CDR3 bases: TGTGCCAGCAGTTACGTCGGGAGGGAGACCGGGGAGCTGTTTTTT. It specifies CASSYVGRETGELFF.

This clone has a single count. This chain links TRBV4-2 with TRBJ1-2; D not certain. CDR3 length equals 15 residues. With 0 bases removed from V and 7 bases from J, the gap between germline ends came to 15 bases. The germline V gene encodes CDR1 LGHNA and CDR2 YNFKEQ. CDR3 residues: CASSQDDAARSGYTF. The CDR3, as DNA: TGTGCCAGCAGCCAAGATGATGCAGCTCGGAGTGGCTACACCTTC.

The CDR3 DNA reads as TGTGCCAGCAGTTATGTGAGGGCCGGGACTAATGAAAAACTGTTTTTT. It codes for CASSYVRAGTNEKLFF. This chain links TRBV6-9 with TRBJ1-4, with D unresolved. Germline V gives CDR1 MNHGY, CDR2 SVAAGI. Between the trimmed V and J ends, which lost 2 bases and 2 bases, there was a span of 12 bases. The CDR3 contains 16 residues.

This clone appeared once. This chain connects TRBV11-2 to TRBJ2-3; 11 nucleotides align to TRBD1. CDR1 and CDR2 from the germline V gene are SGHAT and FQNNGV. V shed 4 bases and J 3 bases; nucleotides not matched to a gene: 3. CDR3 size: 15 residues. CDR3 bases: TGTGCCAGCAGCTCTGGGACAGGGGGAACAGATACGCAGTATTTT. Translated, it gives CASSSGTGGTDTQYF.

The chain recombines TRBV6-1 with TRBJ2-2, with a weak D call TRBD1 (5 bases). The CDR3 runs to 17 residues. CDR1 and CDR2 (germline): MNHNS, SASEGT. V was shortened by 4 bases and J by 0 bases, with 15 bases between the two germline ends. CDR3 bases: TGTGCCAGCAGTGCTCGCCCGACAGTGTCGAACACCGGGGAGCTGTTTTTT. Encoded protein: CASSARPTVSNTGELFF.

The genes are TRBV19 and TRBJ1-5; 12 bases are a match to TRBD1. Germline V CDR1 and CDR2: LNHDA, SQIVND (reference sequence). The CDR3 totals 15 residues. After removal of 4 bases from V and 5 bases from J, the junction contained 3 bases not matched to a gene. The CDR3 sequence: CASSTGTGGDQPQHF. CDR3 nucleotides: TGTGCCAGTAGTACCGGGACAGGGGGCGATCAGCCCCAGCATTTT. Supplemented by reference TRBV19 and TRBJ1-5, the full variable domain reads DGGITQSPKYLFRKEGQNVTLSCEQNLNHDAMYWYRQDPGQGLRLIYYSQIVNDFQKGDIAEGYSVSREKKESFPLTVTSAQKNPTAFYLCASSTGTGGDQPQHFGDGTRLSIL.

V usage is TRBV10-1 and J usage is TRBJ2-1; 10 bases line up with TRBD2. This CDR3 is 16 amino acids long. The germline V gene encodes CDR1 WNHNN and CDR2 SYGVQD (reference sequence). Losses at the gene ends were 1 base for V and 5 bases for J; bases not matched to a gene: 5. Here the CDR3 DNA reads TGCGCCAGCAGTGAGTATACTAGCGGGAAACACAATGAGCAGTTCTTC. Protein sequence: CASSEYTSGKHNEQFF.

The chain joins TRBV5-1 to TRBJ1-4; D unresolved. With 6 bases removed from V and 0 bases from J, the gap between germline ends came to 15 bases. Per germline, CDR1 SGHRS and CDR2 YFSETQ. CDR3 length: 16 amino acids. Written as DNA, the CDR3 is TGCGCCAGCACCGACCCGAGGGTGACAACTAATGAAAAACTGTTTTTT. It codes for CASTDPRVTTNEKLFF.

The V and J genes are TRBV27 and TRBJ2-7; TRBD1 aligns across 9 bases. The V gene end was trimmed by 10 bases and the J gene end by 0 bases; junction bases not matched to a gene: 7. Germline CDR1 reads MNHEY; CDR2 reads SMNVEV (reference sequence). This CDR3 is built from 14 residues. DNA for the CDR3: TGTGCCACTCAACAGGGGGCGAGCTCCTACGAGCAGTACTTC. Its protein is CATQQGASSYEQYF.

This chain connects TRBV4-1 to TRBJ2-3, with TRBD1 matching over 11 bases. The CDR3 extends over 16 amino acids. Per germline, CDR1 MGHRA and CDR2 YSYEKL. V shed 4 bases and J 5 bases; nucleotides not matched to a gene: 8. The CDR3 sequence: CASSRRTGGEGDTQYF. The CDR3 DNA is TGCGCCAGCAGCCGAAGGACAGGGGGCGAGGGAGATACGCAGTATTTT.

A single count supports this clone. This chain joins TRBV15 and TRBJ1-4, with D uncertain. Trimming left V 0 bases short and J 0 bases short, with 5 bases between. The length of the CDR3 is 15 residues. CDR1 and CDR2 from the germline V gene are LNHNV and YYDKDF (reference sequence). CDR3 DNA: TGTGCCACCAGCAGAGATCTAGCAACTAATGAAAAACTGTTTTTT. It yields the protein CATSRDLATNEKLFF.

The chain employs TRBV9 and TRBJ2-2, with 8 bases aligning to TRBD1. Germline CDR1 is SGDLS and CDR2 is YYNGEE. CDR3 length equals 17 residues. With V trimmed by 4 bases and J by 6 bases, 14 bases remained unmatched. The CDR3 sequence is CASSPSQGRGLPGELFF. For the CDR3, the DNA is TGTGCCAGCAGCCCTTCCCAGGGCAGGGGGCTTCCCGGGGAGCTGTTTTTT.

The chain joins TRBV14 to TRBJ1-6; unclear D gene. The CDR3 consists of 16 residues. Per the germline V gene, CDR1 is SGHDN and CDR2 is FVKESK. With 1 base removed from V and 8 bases from J, the gap between germline ends came to 15 bases. Written as DNA, the CDR3 is TGTGCCAGCAGCCAAGTTGGAGGGCTTTTGGATTCACCCCTCCACTTT. As protein: CASSQVGGLLDSPLHF. The full variable domain, with the rest looked up from reference TRBV14 and TRBJ1-6, is EAGVTQFPSHSVIEKGQTVTLRCDPISGHDNLYWYRRVMGKEIKFLLHFVKESKQDESGMPNNRFLAERTGGTYSTLKVQPAELEDSGVYFCASSQVGGLLDSPLHFGNGTRLTVT.

CDR3 protein: CASSEADSNGIDTQYF. The DNA of the CDR3 is TGTGCCAGCAGTGAAGCAGACTCTAACGGGATAGATACGCAGTATTTT. V is TRBV6-1 and J is TRBJ2-3, with D possibly TRBD2 on 5 matching bases. The CDR3 runs 16 residues. The germline gives CDR1 MNHNS, CDR2 SASEGT. The V end was cut by 0 bases, the J end by 5 bases, with 15 bases between.

The chain is built from TRBV19 and TRBJ2-1; D gene uncertain. The germline CDR1 and CDR2 sequences are LNHDA and SQIVND (reference sequence). Trimming cost V 5 bases and J 5 bases, with 13 bases left between them. The CDR3 sequence is 14 residues long. CDR3 sequence (DNA): TGTGCCAGTAGTTCCCAGCTGAGCGACAATGAGCAGTTCTTC. Amino acid sequence: CASSSQLSDNEQFF. The full variable domain, in which reference TRBV19 and TRBJ2-1 provide the parts outside the CDR3, is DGGITQSPKYLFRKEGQNVTLSCEQNLNHDAMYWYRQDPGQGLRLIYYSQIVNDFQKGDIAEGYSVSREKKESFPLTVTSAQKNPTAFYLCASSSQLSDNEQFFGPGTRLTVL.

A few counts support this clone. This sequence joins TRBV25-1 and TRBJ1-1; TRBD1 is a possible D gene (6 bases). V was clipped by 8 bases and J by 4 bases, with 17 bases between them. CDR3 size: 14 residues. From germline, CDR1 is MGHDK and CDR2 SYGVNS. CDR3 in DNA: TGTGCCAGCGGAAAACAGGGTGAGGCCACTGAAGCTTTCTTT. Translation gives CASGKQGEATEAFF. The variable domain in full, with the rest retrieved from reference TRBV25-1 and TRBJ1-1, is EADIYQTPRYLVIGTGKKITLECSQTMGHDKMYWYQQDPGMELHLIHYSYGVNSTEKGDLSSESTVSRIRTEHFPLTLESARPSHTSQYLCASGKQGEATEAFFGQGTRLTVV.

The chain carries TRBV30 and TRBJ1-5; D is possibly TRBD1 (5 bases). The germline V and J ends were trimmed by 5 bases and 0 bases, with 23 bases remaining between them. The CDR3 contains 18 residues. Germline V lookup: CDR1 GTSNPN, CDR2 SVGIG (reference sequence). The DNA for the CDR3 is TGTGCCTGGGAGGCCCCGGGTTCGTCGGGGGATAGCAATCAGCCCCAGCATTTT. It yields the protein CAWEAPGSSGDSNQPQHF. Looking up the rest from reference TRBV30 and TRBJ1-5 gives the full variable domain: SQTIHQWPATLVQPVGSPLSLECTVEGTSNPNLYWYRQAAGRGLQLLFYSVGIGQISSEVPQNLSASRPQDRQFILSSKKLLLSDSGFYLCAWEAPGSSGDSNQPQHFGDGTRLSIL.

The genes are TRBV9 and TRBJ2-2; a possible D gene is TRBD2 (6 bases). V gave up 6 bases and J gave up 0 bases, with 9 bases separating them. Per the germline V gene, CDR1 is SGDLS and CDR2 is YYNGEE. The CDR3 has 14 residues. In nucleotides, the CDR3 is TGTGCCAGCACCGGGAGTTCGAACACCGGGGAGCTGTTTTTT. It translates to CASTGSSNTGELFF.

The genes are TRBV10-2 and TRBJ2-7; no firm D call. The CDR3 runs to 16 residues. Germline V gene data show CDR1 as WSHSY and CDR2 as SAAADI. Trimming took 5 bases from V and 2 from J, leaving 19 bases between them. CDR3 loop: CASSLPDSRNPYEQYF. DNA for the CDR3: TGCGCCAGCAGTCTCCCTGATAGCCGCAACCCCTACGAGCAGTACTTC.

This sequence joins TRBV27 and TRBJ2-7, with 7 bases fitting TRBD2. The CDR3 covers 14 residues. In germline, CDR1 is MNHEY, CDR2 SMNVEV (reference sequence). V dropped 5 bases and J dropped 2; count of bases not matched to a gene: 6. The CDR3 DNA reads TGTGCCAGCAGTCTGGGGGGGAAGCCCTACGAGCAGTACTTC. Residues: CASSLGGKPYEQYF.